A selection of T cell receptor beta chains follows, all from one sample in a study of identical twins. Using its own MiXCR run on the 5' RACE reads, TCRdb lists one record per CDR3 protein. The table lists 1.5 million to 2 million distinct CDR3 sequences, around a third of them singletons. Sequencing was carried out using cord blood. These receptors came from a newborn girl in good health. CDR3s include the opening cysteine and the closing phenylalanine or tryptophan. The order of the fields is J gene, D gene, V gene, clone size, CDR3 protein, CDR3 DNA. A D gene is named only where the DNA matches it firmly. Only part of the rows carry a size: once, few, many, or a class if the clone is expanded.

j_call: TRBJ2-7; d_call: TRBD2; v_call: TRBV7-2; clone_size: few; cdr3_aa: CASSRTSGRASGIYEQYF; cdr3_nt: TGTGCCAGCAGCCGGACTAGCGGGAGGGCCTCGGGGATCTACGAGCAGTACTTC
j_call: TRBJ2-3; d_call: -; v_call: TRBV6-5; clone_size: few; cdr3_aa: CASSSGIVSTDTQYF; cdr3_nt: TGTGCCAGCAGTTCGGGGATTGTTAGCACAGATACGCAGTATTTT
j_call: TRBJ1-5; d_call: TRBD1; v_call: TRBV20-1; clone_size: -; cdr3_aa: CSARKDRVNQPQHF; cdr3_nt: TGCAGTGCTAGGAAGGACAGGGTGAATCAGCCCCAGCATTTT
j_call: TRBJ2-1; d_call: -; v_call: TRBV20-1; clone_size: few; cdr3_aa: CSARRDLYNEQFF; cdr3_nt: TGCAGTGCTAGACGGGACCTCTACAATGAGCAGTTCTTC
j_call: TRBJ2-1; d_call: TRBD2; v_call: TRBV20-1; clone_size: -; cdr3_aa: CSARDRGGDYNEQFF; cdr3_nt: TGCAGTGCTAGAGATCGCGGGGGAGACTACAATGAGCAGTTCTTC
j_call: TRBJ2-3; d_call: -; v_call: TRBV21-1; clone_size: -; cdr3_aa: CASSKVGGVEDTQYF; cdr3_nt: TGTGCCAGCAGCAAAGTGGGCGGGGTAGAAGATACGCAGTATTTT
j_call: TRBJ1-1; d_call: -; v_call: TRBV12-3/TRBV12-4; clone_size: -; cdr3_aa: CASSPLSDRNTEAFF; cdr3_nt: TGTGCCAGCAGTCCGCTCTCGGACAGGAACACTGAAGCTTTCTTT
j_call: TRBJ1-6; d_call: -; v_call: TRBV6-2/TRBV6-3; clone_size: once; cdr3_aa: CASSYSRDAYNSPLHF; cdr3_nt: TGTGCCAGCAGTTACTCCCGGGACGCGTATAATTCACCCCTCCACTTT
j_call: TRBJ2-1; d_call: TRBD2; v_call: TRBV28; clone_size: -; cdr3_aa: CASSGPGTSGRNNEQFF; cdr3_nt: TGTGCCAGCAGTGGGCCCGGGACTAGCGGGAGGAACAATGAGCAGTTCTTC
j_call: TRBJ1-5; d_call: -; v_call: TRBV9; clone_size: -; cdr3_aa: CASSARPDQPQHF; cdr3_nt: TGTGCCAGCAGCGCCCGCCCGGATCAGCCCCAGCATTTT
j_call: TRBJ2-1; d_call: TRBD2; v_call: TRBV7-9; clone_size: few; cdr3_aa: CASSFSPSGGKNEQFF; cdr3_nt: TGTGCCAGCAGCTTTTCACCTAGCGGGGGAAAAAATGAGCAGTTCTTC
j_call: TRBJ1-1; d_call: TRBD1; v_call: TRBV5-1; clone_size: -; cdr3_aa: CASTWRTGDTEAFF; cdr3_nt: TGCGCCAGCACTTGGAGGACAGGGGACACTGAAGCTTTCTTT
j_call: TRBJ1-5; d_call: TRBD1; v_call: TRBV2; clone_size: few; cdr3_aa: CASSAMTGREPQHF; cdr3_nt: TGTGCCAGCAGCGCTATGACAGGGAGAGAGCCCCAGCATTTT
j_call: TRBJ2-1; d_call: TRBD2; v_call: TRBV5-1; clone_size: few; cdr3_aa: CASSWTSGIENEQFF; cdr3_nt: TGCGCCAGCAGCTGGACTAGCGGGATAGAAAATGAGCAGTTCTTC
j_call: TRBJ2-7; d_call: TRBD2; v_call: TRBV7-2; clone_size: many; cdr3_aa: CASSLRSSGAYEQYF; cdr3_nt: TGTGCCAGCAGCTTAAGATCTAGCGGCGCCTACGAGCAGTACTTC
j_call: TRBJ1-1; d_call: TRBD1; v_call: TRBV27; clone_size: -; cdr3_aa: CASSFRQGLNTEAFF; cdr3_nt: TGTGCCAGCAGTTTCCGACAGGGGTTGAACACTGAAGCTTTCTTT
j_call: TRBJ1-1; d_call: -; v_call: TRBV3-1; clone_size: -; cdr3_aa: CASSHQPRVNTEAFF; cdr3_nt: TGTGCCAGCAGCCATCAACCCAGGGTAAACACTGAAGCTTTCTTT
j_call: TRBJ1-2; d_call: -; v_call: TRBV4-1; clone_size: few; cdr3_aa: CASSQLGDLYGYTF; cdr3_nt: TGCGCCAGCAGCCAATTAGGAGATCTCTATGGCTACACCTTC
j_call: TRBJ1-2; d_call: TRBD1; v_call: TRBV27; clone_size: -; cdr3_aa: CATHDRDYGYTF; cdr3_nt: TGTGCCACCCACGACAGGGATTATGGCTACACCTTC
j_call: TRBJ2-4; d_call: TRBD2; v_call: TRBV2; clone_size: -; cdr3_aa: CASSDSVTSGRSTAKNIQYF; cdr3_nt: TGTGCCAGCAGTGATTCGGTCACTAGCGGGAGGTCTACAGCCAAAAACATTCAGTACTTC
j_call: TRBJ2-7; d_call: -; v_call: TRBV20-1; clone_size: -; cdr3_aa: CSALSSSYNEQYF; cdr3_nt: TGCAGTGCACTTTCGAGCTCCTACAATGAGCAGTACTTC
j_call: TRBJ2-7; d_call: -; v_call: TRBV7-9; clone_size: many; cdr3_aa: CASSPQVTYEQYF; cdr3_nt: TGTGCCAGCAGCCCGCAGGTTACCTACGAGCAGTACTTC
j_call: TRBJ2-1; d_call: TRBD2; v_call: TRBV3-1; clone_size: many; cdr3_aa: CASSPLAASSYNEQFF; cdr3_nt: TGTGCCAGCAGCCCGCTAGCGGCTAGCTCCTACAATGAGCAGTTCTTC
j_call: TRBJ2-3; d_call: -; v_call: TRBV7-2; clone_size: -; cdr3_aa: CASSLIPTNTDTQYF; cdr3_nt: TGTGCCAGCAGCTTAATCCCTACCAACACAGATACGCAGTATTTT
j_call: TRBJ1-1; d_call: -; v_call: TRBV9; clone_size: -; cdr3_aa: CASSSPVSGNTEAFF; cdr3_nt: TGTGCCAGCAGCTCTCCCGTTTCAGGGAACACTGAAGCTTTCTTT
j_call: TRBJ2-1; d_call: -; v_call: TRBV25-1; clone_size: -; cdr3_aa: CASSELGQGGYNEQFF; cdr3_nt: TGTGCCAGCAGTGAATTAGGTCAGGGGGGTTACAATGAGCAGTTCTTC
j_call: TRBJ2-7; d_call: TRBD2; v_call: TRBV25-1; clone_size: -; cdr3_aa: CASSELGSGRVFEQYF; cdr3_nt: TGTGCCAGCAGTGAATTGGGTAGCGGGAGGGTATTTGAGCAGTACTTC
j_call: TRBJ1-5; d_call: TRBD1; v_call: TRBV4-1; clone_size: -; cdr3_aa: CASSPTGDHNQPQHF; cdr3_nt: TGCGCCAGCAGCCCCACAGGGGACCACAATCAGCCCCAGCATTTT
j_call: TRBJ1-1; d_call: -; v_call: TRBV5-1; clone_size: -; cdr3_aa: CASVRQALNTEAFF; cdr3_nt: TGCGCCAGCGTACGACAGGCACTTAACACTGAAGCTTTCTTT
j_call: TRBJ2-1; d_call: -; v_call: TRBV10-3; clone_size: -; cdr3_aa: CAAAIEVRGGNEQFF; cdr3_nt: TGTGCCGCCGCGATCGAGGTCCGGGGAGGAAATGAGCAGTTCTTC
j_call: TRBJ2-7; d_call: TRBD2; v_call: TRBV27; clone_size: -; cdr3_aa: CASSFLLAGGNAYNEQYF; cdr3_nt: TGTGCCAGCAGTTTCTTGCTAGCGGGGGGGAACGCCTACAATGAGCAGTACTTC
j_call: TRBJ2-5; d_call: -; v_call: TRBV5-1; clone_size: -; cdr3_aa: CASNTGTYQETQYF; cdr3_nt: TGCGCCAGCAATACCGGGACCTACCAAGAGACCCAGTACTTC
j_call: TRBJ1-4; d_call: TRBD1; v_call: TRBV6-1; clone_size: -; cdr3_aa: CASSETGGYEKLFF; cdr3_nt: TGTGCCAGCAGTGAAACAGGGGGCTACGAAAAACTGTTTTTT
j_call: TRBJ2-3; d_call: TRBD2; v_call: TRBV20-1; clone_size: -; cdr3_aa: CSARILAGATRGSTDTQYF; cdr3_nt: TGCAGTGCTAGAATACTAGCGGGAGCAACCCGAGGTAGCACAGATACGCAGTATTTT
j_call: TRBJ1-1; d_call: -; v_call: TRBV7-9; clone_size: -; cdr3_aa: CASSPRAIYTEAFF; cdr3_nt: TGTGCCAGCAGCCCTCGAGCGATATACACTGAAGCTTTCTTT
j_call: TRBJ2-3; d_call: TRBD2; v_call: TRBV12-3/TRBV12-4; clone_size: -; cdr3_aa: CASSLTSGGTLSADTQYF; cdr3_nt: TGTGCCAGCAGTTTGACTAGCGGGGGAACCCTTAGCGCAGATACGCAATATTTT
j_call: TRBJ2-3; d_call: TRBD2; v_call: TRBV4-1; clone_size: -; cdr3_aa: CASSQDKLAGGLADTQYF; cdr3_nt: TGCGCCAGCAGCCAAGATAAACTAGCGGGGGGTCTGGCAGATACGCAGTATTTT
j_call: TRBJ2-1; d_call: TRBD2; v_call: TRBV5-1; clone_size: few; cdr3_aa: CASSWSGRAYNNEQFF; cdr3_nt: TGCGCCAGCAGTTGGAGCGGGAGGGCCTATAACAATGAGCAGTTCTTC
j_call: TRBJ1-1; d_call: -; v_call: TRBV7-8; clone_size: -; cdr3_aa: CASSLEGRPNTEAFF; cdr3_nt: TGTGCCAGCAGCTTAGAGGGACGGCCGAACACTGAAGCTTTCTTT
j_call: TRBJ1-5; d_call: -; v_call: TRBV6-1; clone_size: -; cdr3_aa: CASIDVQGTFNQPQHF; cdr3_nt: TGTGCCAGCATAGACGTTCAGGGGACGTTCAATCAGCCCCAGCATTTT
j_call: TRBJ1-1; d_call: -; v_call: TRBV10-3; clone_size: -; cdr3_aa: CAISESVLLNTEAFF; cdr3_nt: TGTGCCATCAGTGAGTCGGTCCTCCTGAACACTGAAGCTTTCTTT
j_call: TRBJ1-5; d_call: -; v_call: TRBV12-3/TRBV12-4; clone_size: -; cdr3_aa: CASSLRRAGRYQPQHF; cdr3_nt: TGTGCCAGCAGTTTACGGCGGGCAGGGCGCTATCAGCCCCAGCATTTT
j_call: TRBJ2-1; d_call: TRBD2; v_call: TRBV29-1; clone_size: -; cdr3_aa: CSATLAVGNEQFF; cdr3_nt: TGCAGCGCTACCCTAGCGGTCGGGAATGAGCAGTTCTTC
j_call: TRBJ2-1; d_call: TRBD2; v_call: TRBV25-1; clone_size: -; cdr3_aa: CASSVAGGLFNEQFF; cdr3_nt: TGTGCCAGCAGTGTAGCGGGGGGGCTCTTTAATGAGCAGTTCTTC
j_call: TRBJ2-7; d_call: TRBD1; v_call: TRBV20-1; clone_size: few; cdr3_aa: CSARDLTRGRKDEQYF; cdr3_nt: TGCAGTGCTAGAGATTTGACCAGGGGGCGCAAGGACGAGCAGTACTTC
j_call: TRBJ1-2; d_call: TRBD1; v_call: TRBV2; clone_size: few; cdr3_aa: CASRGQGANYGYTF; cdr3_nt: TGTGCCAGCAGAGGACAGGGAGCTAACTATGGCTACACCTTC
j_call: TRBJ2-7; d_call: -; v_call: TRBV29-1; clone_size: many; cdr3_aa: CSVDNSYEQYF; cdr3_nt: TGCAGCGTTGACAACTCCTACGAGCAGTACTTC
j_call: TRBJ2-3; d_call: -; v_call: TRBV3-1; clone_size: -; cdr3_aa: CASSQESLRVFTDTQYF; cdr3_nt: TGTGCCAGCAGCCAAGAGTCCTTACGCGTCTTCACAGATACGCAGTATTTT
j_call: TRBJ2-3; d_call: TRBD2; v_call: TRBV24-1; clone_size: few; cdr3_aa: CATRAQSSGLGPHSTDTQYF; cdr3_nt: TGTGCCACCAGAGCCCAATCCTCGGGACTAGGTCCTCATAGCACAGATACGCAGTATTTT
j_call: TRBJ2-7; d_call: TRBD1; v_call: TRBV3-1; clone_size: -; cdr3_aa: CASSRRGQSYEQYF; cdr3_nt: TGTGCCAGCAGCCGCCGGGGACAGTCCTACGAGCAGTACTTC
j_call: TRBJ2-7; d_call: -; v_call: TRBV27; clone_size: -; cdr3_aa: CASSPKPRQSYEQYF; cdr3_nt: TGTGCCAGCAGCCCCAAGCCTCGACAGTCCTACGAGCAGTACTTC
j_call: TRBJ2-1; d_call: TRBD2; v_call: TRBV2; clone_size: -; cdr3_aa: CASGKGTSGINEQFF; cdr3_nt: TGTGCCAGCGGAAAAGGGACTAGCGGGATCAATGAGCAGTTCTTC
j_call: TRBJ1-3; d_call: TRBD1; v_call: TRBV4-1; clone_size: -; cdr3_aa: CASSPTTGAFSGNTIYF; cdr3_nt: TGCGCCAGCAGCCCAACGACAGGGGCTTTCTCTGGAAACACCATATATTTT
j_call: TRBJ2-2; d_call: -; v_call: TRBV12-3/TRBV12-4; clone_size: few; cdr3_aa: CASSPSSALDTGELFF; cdr3_nt: TGTGCCAGCAGTCCCAGTAGCGCCCTTGACACCGGGGAGCTGTTTTTT